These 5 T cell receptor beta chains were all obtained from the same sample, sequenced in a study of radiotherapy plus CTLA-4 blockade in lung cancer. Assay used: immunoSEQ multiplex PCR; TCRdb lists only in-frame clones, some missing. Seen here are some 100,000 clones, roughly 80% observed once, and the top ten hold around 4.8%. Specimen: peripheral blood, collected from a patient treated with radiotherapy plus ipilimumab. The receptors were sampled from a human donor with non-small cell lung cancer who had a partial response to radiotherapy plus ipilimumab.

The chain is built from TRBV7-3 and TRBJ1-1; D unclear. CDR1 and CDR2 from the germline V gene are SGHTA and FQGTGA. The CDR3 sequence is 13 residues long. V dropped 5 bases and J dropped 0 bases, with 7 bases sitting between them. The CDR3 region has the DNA TGTGCCAGCAGCCCAGAGGTGAACACTGAAGCTTTCTTT. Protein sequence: CASSPEVNTEAFF.

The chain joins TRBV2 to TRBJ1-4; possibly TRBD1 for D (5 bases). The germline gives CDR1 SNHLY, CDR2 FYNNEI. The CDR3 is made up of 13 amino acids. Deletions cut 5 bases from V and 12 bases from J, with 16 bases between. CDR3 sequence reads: CASSYLMEGQLFF. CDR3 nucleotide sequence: TGTGCCAGCAGTTACTTGATGGAGGGACAACTGTTTTTT.

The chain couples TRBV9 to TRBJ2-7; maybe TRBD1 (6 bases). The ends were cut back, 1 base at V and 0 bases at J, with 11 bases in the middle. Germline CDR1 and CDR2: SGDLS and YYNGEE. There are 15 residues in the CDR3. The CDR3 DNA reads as TGTGCCAGCAGCGTATACGGGACACCCTCCTACGAGCAGTACGTC. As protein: CASSVYGTPSYEQYV.

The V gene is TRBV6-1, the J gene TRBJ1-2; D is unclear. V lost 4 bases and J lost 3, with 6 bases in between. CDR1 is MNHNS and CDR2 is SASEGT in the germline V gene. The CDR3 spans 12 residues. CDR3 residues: CASSVQDYGYTF. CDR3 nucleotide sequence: TGTGCCAGCAGTGTCCAGGACTATGGCTACACCTTC.

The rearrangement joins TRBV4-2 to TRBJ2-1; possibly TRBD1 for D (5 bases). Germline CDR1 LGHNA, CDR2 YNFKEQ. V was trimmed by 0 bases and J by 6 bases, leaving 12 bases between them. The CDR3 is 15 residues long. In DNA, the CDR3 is TGTGCCAGCAGCCAAGATCCCGGAAGGGGCAATGAGCAGTTCTTC. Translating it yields CASSQDPGRGNEQFF.